A single sample is the source of the 24 T cell receptor beta chains below, sequenced in a study of blood T cell repertoires in COVID-19. Method: immunoSEQ multiplex PCR; TCRdb's copy keeps in-frame clones and lacks some. The sample gives some 670,000 clones, approximately 90% of which show up once; around 0.3% is in the top ten. Input material: peripheral blood. These TCRs come from a woman younger than 35 with acute or convalescent COVID-19.

V is TRBV5-5 and J is TRBJ2-3; 10 bases agree with TRBD1. The V gene's germline CDR1 is SGHKS and CDR2 YYEKEE (reference sequence). V lost 0 bases and J lost 6; bases outside the gene matches: 4. The CDR3 loop spans 15 amino acids. CDR3 region: CASSLVRTGGDTQYF. CDR3 sequence (DNA): TGTGCCAGCAGCTTGGTGCGGACAGGGGGGGATACGCAGTATTTT.

V is TRBV6-1 and J is TRBJ2-7; D is perhaps TRBD2 (5 bases). The germline gives CDR1 MNHNS, CDR2 SASEGT. V lost 3 bases and J 1 base, leaving 10 bases between the germline ends. This CDR3 region has 14 residues. The CDR3 spells CASSDYGDSYEQYF. For the CDR3, the DNA is TGTGCCAGCAGTGATTACGGGGATTCCTACGAGCAGTACTTC.

The V call is TRBV27, the J call TRBJ2-7; D is undetermined. This CDR3 is 15 amino acids long. CDR1 and CDR2 from the germline V gene are MNHEY and SMNVEV (reference sequence). V was clipped by 5 bases and J by 3 bases, with 17 bases between them. The CDR3 DNA is TGTGCCAGCAGTAAAGTCCGGGTTAGAGACTACGAGCAGTACTTC. It translates to CASSKVRVRDYEQYF.

This chain joins TRBV4-1 and TRBJ1-5, with 10 positions matching TRBD1. Germline CDR1 and CDR2: MGHRA and YSYEKL. This CDR3 comprises 17 residues. J gave up 5 bases and V 2 bases, and 9 bases lay outside the gene matches. Here the CDR3 reads CASSQTSGTGVYQPQHF. As DNA, the CDR3 is TGCGCCAGCAGCCAAACCTCCGGGACAGGGGTTTATCAGCCCCAGCATTTT.

The chain uses TRBV30 and TRBJ1-1, with unresolved D. Germline V CDR1 and CDR2: GTSNPN, SVGIG (reference sequence). Trimming left V 2 bases short and J 7 bases short, with 11 bases between. The length of the CDR3 is 12 residues. CDR3 nucleotide sequence: TGTGCCTGGAGTTCAACGTCCAGTGAAGCTTTCTTT. This gives the protein CAWSSTSSEAFF.

The chain couples TRBV7-3 to TRBJ1-1; tentatively, D is TRBD1 (5 bases). Per germline, CDR1 SGHTA and CDR2 FQGTGA. This CDR3 is 15 amino acids long. Between the trimmed V and J ends, which lost 2 bases and 3 bases, there was a span of 13 bases. The CDR3 DNA follows: TGTGCCAGCAGCTTAGGTAGGGGTTGGGACACTGAAGCTTTCTTT. Translated, it gives CASSLGRGWDTEAFF.

V usage is TRBV4-3 and J usage is TRBJ1-6; possibly TRBD1 for D (5 bases). Germline values: CDR1 LGHNA, CDR2 YSLEER. Trimming shortened V by 3 bases and J by 7 bases, and 25 bases separated the two germline ends. The CDR3 length is 19 residues. The CDR3 nucleotides read TGCGCCAGCAGCCAGGTCACGTCTGGTCTCAGGGTGCGAAATTCACCCCTCCACTTT. The encoded protein is CASSQVTSGLRVRNSPLHF.

This clone was counted only a few times. The chain is built from TRBV9 and TRBJ1-1; 7 bases fit TRBD1. The CDR3 runs to 14 residues. Trimming at V came to 3 bases and at J to 0 bases, leaving 2 bases not matched to a gene. From germline, CDR1 is SGDLS and CDR2 YYNGEE. DNA of the CDR3: TGTGCCAGCAGCGCCGGGACAGTGAACACTGAAGCTTTCTTT. Translated, it gives CASSAGTVNTEAFF.

As to this clone: Distinct nucleotide sequences in the sample also encode this CDR3. The chain links TRBV19 to TRBJ1-5, with TRBD1 identical over 8 bases. CDR1 is LNHDA, CDR2 SQIVND, per germline (reference sequence). V shed 9 bases, J shed 4 bases, and the junction held 5 bases outside the gene matches. The CDR3 is 13 residues long. CDR3 residues: CASRDRGNQPQHF. In nucleotides, the CDR3 is TGTGCCAGCCGAGACAGGGGTAATCAGCCCCAGCATTTT.

This clone was recorded once. The rearrangement links TRBV7-9 to TRBJ1-1, with TRBD1 matching 7 bases. Germline CDR1 SEHNR, CDR2 FQNEAQ (reference sequence). Trimming at V came to 1 base and at J to 0 bases, leaving 5 bases not matched to a gene. This CDR3 region has 16 residues. The CDR3 loop reads CASSLGAGGMNTEAFF. Written as DNA, the CDR3 is TGTGCCAGCAGCTTAGGGGCAGGGGGTATGAACACTGAAGCTTTCTTT.

The count of this clone is one. The rearrangement joins TRBV7-9 to TRBJ2-5; TRBD1 matches 7 bases. The CDR3 is made up of 13 amino acids. The germline V gene encodes CDR1 SEHNR and CDR2 FQNEAQ (reference sequence). With 8 bases clipped from V and 4 bases from J, the junction kept 7 bases outside the gene matches. The CDR3 sequence: CASGRDRAETQYF. In nucleotides, the CDR3 is TGTGCCAGCGGCCGAGACAGGGCAGAGACCCAGTACTTC.

The chain recombines TRBV5-5 with TRBJ2-3; tentative D call: TRBD1 (5 bases). This CDR3 region has 12 residues. Germline CDR1 is SGHKS and CDR2 is YYEKEE (reference sequence). V was pared by 0 bases and J by 7 bases, with 6 bases between. CDR3 nucleotide sequence: TGTGCCAGCAGCTTGGGGGGCTATACGCAGTATTTT. This encodes CASSLGGYTQYF.

The rearrangement uses TRBV11-2 and TRBJ1-6; 8 nucleotides line up with TRBD1. There are 15 residues in the CDR3. The germline CDR1 and CDR2 sequences are SGHAT and FQNNGV. Trimming removed 2 bases from V and 13 bases from J; junction bases left unmatched: 10. Here the CDR3 reads CASSLQGAQGSPLHF. The CDR3, as DNA: TGTGCCAGCAGCTTACAGGGGGCGCAGGGGTCCCCCCTCCACTTT.

The chain is built from TRBV6-2 or TRBV6-3 and TRBJ1-2; D ambiguous. Germline CDR1 and CDR2: MNHEY and SVGEGT. The length of the CDR3 is 14 residues. V dropped 3 bases and J dropped 8 bases, with 16 bases sitting between them. CDR3: CASSYTTPSGGYTF. For the CDR3, the DNA is TGTGCCAGCAGTTATACAACCCCCTCAGGCGGCTACACCTTC.

The gene calls are TRBV29-1 and TRBJ1-2; D is ambiguous. In germline, CDR1 is SQVTM, CDR2 ANQGSEA. Trimming took off 2 bases at V and 6 bases at J, with 7 bases between the two ends. The CDR3 runs 11 residues. This chain's CDR3 is CSVESDDGYTF. Here the CDR3 DNA reads TGCAGCGTTGAAAGCGACGATGGCTACACCTTC.

The CDR3 DNA reads TGTGCCAGCAGTTACTCGGAGGGGGCCAAGCCCTACGAGCAGTACTTC. Translated: CASSYSEGAKPYEQYF. The chain is built from TRBV6-5 and TRBJ2-7; the D gene is possibly TRBD1 (7 bases). The germline gives CDR1 MNHEY, CDR2 SVGAGI. The CDR3 extends over 16 amino acids. V was clipped by 0 bases and J by 2 bases, with 14 bases between them.

The chain joins TRBV12-5 to TRBJ2-3; D is uncertain. Germline values: CDR1 LGHNT, CDR2 FRNRAP. The CDR3 length is 13 residues. V was clipped by 2 bases and J by 0 bases, with 3 bases between them. This chain's CDR3 is CASGLSSTDTQYF. The DNA for the CDR3 is TGTGCTAGTGGTTTGTCGAGCACAGATACGCAGTATTTT. Complete variable domain (other parts from reference TRBV12-5 and TRBJ2-3): DARVTQTPRHKVTEMGQEVTMRCQPILGHNTVFWYRQTMMQGLELLAYFRNRAPLDDSGMPKDRFSAEMPDATLATLKIQPSEPRDSAVYFCASGLSSTDTQYFGPGTRLTVL.

This chain uses TRBV5-1 with TRBJ2-2; 10 nucleotides match TRBD1. The V gene's germline CDR1 is SGHRS and CDR2 YFSETQ. V dropped 4 bases and J dropped 7; count of bases not matched to a gene: 13. The CDR3 is 17 residues long. The CDR3 coding sequence is TGCGCCAGCAGCCAAGAACCGGGACAGGGGAGAGACGGGGAGCTGTTTTTT. It is translated as CASSQEPGQGRDGELFF.

This clone was found a few times. V is TRBV3-1 (or the pseudogene TRBV3-2) and J is TRBJ1-2; TRBD1 aligns across 8 bases. Germline V lookup: CDR1 LGHDT, CDR2 YNNKEL (reference sequence). This CDR3 spans 16 amino acids. Unmatched junction bases numbered 9, after V lost 2 bases and J lost 4 bases. DNA for the CDR3: TGTGCCAGCAGCCAATGGCAGGGGGCGCCGGGCTATGGCTACACCTTC. It yields the protein CASSQWQGAPGYGYTF.

The chain links TRBV9 to TRBJ2-7; maybe TRBD1 (6 bases). Germline values: CDR1 SGDLS, CDR2 YYNGEE. CDR3 size: 13 residues. The V and J ends lost 4 bases and 2 bases respectively, with 10 bases between them. The CDR3 DNA follows: TGTGCCAGCAGCCCGGGACAAACCTACGAGCAGTACTTC. Protein sequence: CASSPGQTYEQYF.

V gene TRBV7-2 combines with J gene TRBJ1-2, with a weak D call TRBD1 (5 bases). Germline loops: CDR1 SGHTA, CDR2 FQGNSA. V lost 6 bases and J lost 4, with 15 bases in between. The CDR3 has 14 residues. The CDR3 loop is CASSPTARVYGYTF. CDR3 sequence (DNA): TGTGCCAGCAGTCCTACGGCCAGGGTCTATGGCTACACCTTC.

J is TRBJ1-1 and V is TRBV11-3, with TRBD1 identical over 8 bases. Germline CDR1 reads SGHNT; CDR2 reads YENEEA. The CDR3 sequence is 12 residues long. Trimming removed 2 bases from V and 12 bases from J; junction bases left unmatched: 5. The CDR3 protein is CASSLTGGVTFF. The CDR3 nucleotides read TGTGCCAGCAGCTTAACAGGGGGTGTAACTTTCTTT.

This rearrangement joins TRBV7-9 to TRBJ1-1; possible D gene TRBD1, 6 bases. V shed 4 bases and J shed 6 bases, with 9 bases lying between them. The CDR3 is made up of 12 amino acids. Germline V gene data show CDR1 as SEHNR and CDR2 as FQNEAQ (reference sequence). CDR3 in DNA: TGTGCCAGCAGCTACAGGGAATCTGAAGCTTTCTTT. This translates into CASSYRESEAFF. The full variable domain, its missing parts supplied by reference TRBV7-9 and TRBJ1-1, is DTGVSQNPRHKITKRGQNVTFRCDPISEHNRLYWYRQTLGQGPEFLTYFQNEAQLEKSRLLSDRFSAERPKGSFSTLEIQRTEQGDSAMYLCASSYRESEAFFGQGTRLTVV.

J is TRBJ2-1 and V is TRBV7-2; 11 bases fit TRBD1. CDR3 length: 15 residues. CDR1 is SGHTA and CDR2 is FQGNSA in the germline V gene. The J segment lost 7 bases and the V segment lost 3 bases, leaving 5 bases of the junction unmatched. The CDR3 sequence: CASSFGQGAENEQFF. CDR3 nucleotide sequence: TGTGCCAGCAGCTTTGGACAGGGGGCAGAGAATGAGCAGTTCTTC. The whole variable domain, remainder taken from reference TRBV7-2 and TRBJ2-1, is GAGVSQSPSNKVTEKGKDVELRCDPISGHTALYWYRQSLGQGLEFLIYFQGNSAPDKSGLPSDRFSAERTGGSVSTLTIQRTQQEDSAVYLCASSFGQGAENEQFFGPGTRLTVL.